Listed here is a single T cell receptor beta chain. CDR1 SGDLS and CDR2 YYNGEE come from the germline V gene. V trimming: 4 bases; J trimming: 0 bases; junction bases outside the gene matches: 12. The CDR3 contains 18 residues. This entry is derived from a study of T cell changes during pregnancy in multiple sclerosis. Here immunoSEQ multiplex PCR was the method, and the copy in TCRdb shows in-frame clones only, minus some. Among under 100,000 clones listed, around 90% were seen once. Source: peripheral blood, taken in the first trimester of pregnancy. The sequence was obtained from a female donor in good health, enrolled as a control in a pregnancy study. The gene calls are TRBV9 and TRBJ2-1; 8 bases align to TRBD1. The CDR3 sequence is CASSFYFGGQGSYNEQFF. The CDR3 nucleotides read TGTGCCAGCAGCTTTTACTTCGGCGGACAGGGCTCCTACAATGAGCAGTTCTTC.